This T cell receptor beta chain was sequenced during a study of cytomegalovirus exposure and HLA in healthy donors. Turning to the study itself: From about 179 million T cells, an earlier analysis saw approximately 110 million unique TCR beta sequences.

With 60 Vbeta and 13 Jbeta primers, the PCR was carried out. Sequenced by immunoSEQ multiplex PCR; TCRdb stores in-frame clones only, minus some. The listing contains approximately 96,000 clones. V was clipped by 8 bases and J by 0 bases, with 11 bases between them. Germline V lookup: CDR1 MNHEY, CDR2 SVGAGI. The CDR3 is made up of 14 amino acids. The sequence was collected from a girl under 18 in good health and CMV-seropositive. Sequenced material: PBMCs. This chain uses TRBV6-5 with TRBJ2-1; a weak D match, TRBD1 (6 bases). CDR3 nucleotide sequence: TGTGCCAGCGCACAGGGAAGCTCCTACAATGAGCAGTTCTTC. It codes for CASAQGSSYNEQFF.